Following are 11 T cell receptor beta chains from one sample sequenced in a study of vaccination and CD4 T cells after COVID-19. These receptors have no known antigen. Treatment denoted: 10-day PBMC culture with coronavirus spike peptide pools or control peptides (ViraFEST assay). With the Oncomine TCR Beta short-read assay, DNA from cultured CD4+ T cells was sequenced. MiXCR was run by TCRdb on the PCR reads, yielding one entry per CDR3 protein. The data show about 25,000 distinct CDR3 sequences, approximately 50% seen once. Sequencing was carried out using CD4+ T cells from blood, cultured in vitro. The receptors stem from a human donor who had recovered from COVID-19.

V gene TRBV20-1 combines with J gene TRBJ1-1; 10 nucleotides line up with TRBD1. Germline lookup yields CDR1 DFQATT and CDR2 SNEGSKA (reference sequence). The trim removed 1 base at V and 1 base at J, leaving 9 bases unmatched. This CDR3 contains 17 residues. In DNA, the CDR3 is TGCAGTGCTAGAGTCCCAGTGACAGGGGGCTGGAACACTGAAGCTTTCTTT. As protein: CSARVPVTGGWNTEAFF.

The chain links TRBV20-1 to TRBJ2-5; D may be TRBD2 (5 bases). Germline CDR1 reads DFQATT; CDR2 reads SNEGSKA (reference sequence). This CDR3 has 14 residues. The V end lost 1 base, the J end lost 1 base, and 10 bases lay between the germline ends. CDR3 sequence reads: CSARVSSGQETQYF. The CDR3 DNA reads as TGCAGTGCTAGAGTTTCCAGCGGCCAAGAGACCCAGTACTTC.

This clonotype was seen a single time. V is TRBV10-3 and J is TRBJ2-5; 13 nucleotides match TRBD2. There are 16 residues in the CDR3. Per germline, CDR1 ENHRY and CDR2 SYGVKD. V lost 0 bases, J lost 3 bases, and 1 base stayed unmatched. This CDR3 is CAISESGTSGKETQYF. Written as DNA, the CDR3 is TGTGCCATCAGTGAGTCTGGGACTAGCGGGAAAGAGACCCAGTACTTC.

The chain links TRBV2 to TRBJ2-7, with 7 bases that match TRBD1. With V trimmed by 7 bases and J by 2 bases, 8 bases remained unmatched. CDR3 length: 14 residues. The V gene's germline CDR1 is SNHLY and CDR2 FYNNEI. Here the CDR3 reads CASMDPGQTYEQYF. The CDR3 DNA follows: TGTGCCAGCATGGATCCGGGACAGACCTACGAGCAGTACTTC.

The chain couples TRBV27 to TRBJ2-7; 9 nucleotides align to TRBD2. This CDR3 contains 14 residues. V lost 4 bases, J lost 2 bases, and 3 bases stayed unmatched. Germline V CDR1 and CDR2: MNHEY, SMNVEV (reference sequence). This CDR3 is CASSWREGPYEQYF. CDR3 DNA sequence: TGTGCCAGCAGTTGGCGGGAGGGGCCCTACGAGCAGTACTTC.

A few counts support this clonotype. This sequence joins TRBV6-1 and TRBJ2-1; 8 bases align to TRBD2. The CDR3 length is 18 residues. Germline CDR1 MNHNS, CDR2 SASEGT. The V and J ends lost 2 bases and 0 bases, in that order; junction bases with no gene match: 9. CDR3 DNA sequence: TGTGCCAGCAGTGAATGGATCCCGGGACTAGTCTCCTACAATGAGCAGTTCTTC. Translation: CASSEWIPGLVSYNEQFF.

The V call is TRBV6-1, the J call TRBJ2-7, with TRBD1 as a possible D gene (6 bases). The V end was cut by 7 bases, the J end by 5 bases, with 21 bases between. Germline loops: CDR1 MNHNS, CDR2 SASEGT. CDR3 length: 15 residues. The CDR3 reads CASTPPGVRKDEQYF. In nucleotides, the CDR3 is TGTGCCAGCACCCCGCCAGGGGTCAGGAAGGACGAGCAGTACTTC.

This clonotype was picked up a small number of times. The CDR3 loop reads CASRSDRGVTEAFF. In DNA, the CDR3 is TGTGCCAGCAGATCTGACAGGGGAGTAACTGAAGCTTTCTTT. This chain joins TRBV6-1 and TRBJ1-1; TRBD1 agrees at 8 bases. Trimming cost V 6 bases and J 5 bases; bases outside gene matches: 8. Per germline, CDR1 MNHNS and CDR2 SASEGT. This CDR3 contains 14 residues.

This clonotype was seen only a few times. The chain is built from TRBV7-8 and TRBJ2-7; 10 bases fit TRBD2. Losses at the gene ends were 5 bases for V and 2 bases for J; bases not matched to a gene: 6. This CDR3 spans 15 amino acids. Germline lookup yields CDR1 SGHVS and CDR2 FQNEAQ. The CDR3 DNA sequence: TGTGCCAGCAGCCTTAGCGGGAGGAATCCCTACGAGCAGTACTTC. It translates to CASSLSGRNPYEQYF.

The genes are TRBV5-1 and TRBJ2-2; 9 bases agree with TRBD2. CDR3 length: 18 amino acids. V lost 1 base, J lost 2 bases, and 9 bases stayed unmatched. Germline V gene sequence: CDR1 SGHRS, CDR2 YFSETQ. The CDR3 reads CASSLYPGSGGNTGELFF. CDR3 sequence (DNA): TGCGCCAGCAGCTTGTATCCGGGTAGCGGGGGTAACACCGGGGAGCTGTTTTTT.

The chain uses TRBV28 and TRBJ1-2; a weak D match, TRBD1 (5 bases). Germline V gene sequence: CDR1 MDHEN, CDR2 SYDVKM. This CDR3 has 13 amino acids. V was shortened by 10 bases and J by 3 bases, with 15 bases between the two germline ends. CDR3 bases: TGTGCCACCCCGGGGCGGGACCACTATGGCTACACCTTC. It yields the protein CATPGRDHYGYTF.